This TCR beta chain comes out of a study of blood T cell repertoires in COVID-19. At the level of the study: PBMCs, B-cell-depleted T cells, or T cells provided the cDNA or gDNA that made up the material.

As originally analysed: Nucleated cell counts were estimated from reference gene primer amplification. Method: immunoSEQ multiplex PCR; TCRdb's copy keeps in-frame clones and lacks some. V and J calls and clone size come straight from that table; D and trimming were deduced from the DNA. The sample lists 350,000 to 550,000 clones; around 89% were seen once. Trimming shortened V by 10 bases and J by 8 bases, and 21 bases separated the two germline ends. The CDR3 totals 15 residues. Germline V gene sequence: CDR1 MNHEY, CDR2 SVGAGI. This chain joins TRBV6-5 and TRBJ1-6, with D perhaps matching TRBD1 (5 bases). This receptor was identified in a woman aged 25 to 39 with acute or convalescent COVID-19. The sample was peripheral blood. Here the CDR3 reads CATTRWGVVDSPLHF. CDR3 in DNA: TGTGCCACCACTCGGTGGGGGGTGGTAGATTCACCCCTCCACTTT.